The present T cell receptor (beta chain) was sequenced within a study of blood T cell repertoires in COVID-19. Authors' methods: Reference gene primer amplification gave nucleated cell count estimates. Data came from immunoSEQ multiplex PCR; TCRdb stores just in-frame clones and leaves some out. V, J and clone size are taken as reported in that table, and D and trimming were inferred from the DNA itself. The data show roughly 190,000 clones, around 84% seen once. The CDR3 loop spans 16 amino acids. The germline V and J ends were trimmed by 1 base and 0 bases, with 13 bases remaining between them. The germline gives CDR1 SQVTM, CDR2 ANQGSEA.

The rearrangement uses TRBV29-1 and TRBJ2-1, with D tentatively TRBD2 (6 bases). This clonotype originated in a man under 40 with active or convalescent COVID-19. The sample comprised peripheral blood. The CDR3 spells CSVEVGEAGSYNEQFF. CDR3 sequence (DNA): TGCAGCGTTGAAGTTGGGGAGGCCGGCTCCTACAATGAGCAGTTCTTC.